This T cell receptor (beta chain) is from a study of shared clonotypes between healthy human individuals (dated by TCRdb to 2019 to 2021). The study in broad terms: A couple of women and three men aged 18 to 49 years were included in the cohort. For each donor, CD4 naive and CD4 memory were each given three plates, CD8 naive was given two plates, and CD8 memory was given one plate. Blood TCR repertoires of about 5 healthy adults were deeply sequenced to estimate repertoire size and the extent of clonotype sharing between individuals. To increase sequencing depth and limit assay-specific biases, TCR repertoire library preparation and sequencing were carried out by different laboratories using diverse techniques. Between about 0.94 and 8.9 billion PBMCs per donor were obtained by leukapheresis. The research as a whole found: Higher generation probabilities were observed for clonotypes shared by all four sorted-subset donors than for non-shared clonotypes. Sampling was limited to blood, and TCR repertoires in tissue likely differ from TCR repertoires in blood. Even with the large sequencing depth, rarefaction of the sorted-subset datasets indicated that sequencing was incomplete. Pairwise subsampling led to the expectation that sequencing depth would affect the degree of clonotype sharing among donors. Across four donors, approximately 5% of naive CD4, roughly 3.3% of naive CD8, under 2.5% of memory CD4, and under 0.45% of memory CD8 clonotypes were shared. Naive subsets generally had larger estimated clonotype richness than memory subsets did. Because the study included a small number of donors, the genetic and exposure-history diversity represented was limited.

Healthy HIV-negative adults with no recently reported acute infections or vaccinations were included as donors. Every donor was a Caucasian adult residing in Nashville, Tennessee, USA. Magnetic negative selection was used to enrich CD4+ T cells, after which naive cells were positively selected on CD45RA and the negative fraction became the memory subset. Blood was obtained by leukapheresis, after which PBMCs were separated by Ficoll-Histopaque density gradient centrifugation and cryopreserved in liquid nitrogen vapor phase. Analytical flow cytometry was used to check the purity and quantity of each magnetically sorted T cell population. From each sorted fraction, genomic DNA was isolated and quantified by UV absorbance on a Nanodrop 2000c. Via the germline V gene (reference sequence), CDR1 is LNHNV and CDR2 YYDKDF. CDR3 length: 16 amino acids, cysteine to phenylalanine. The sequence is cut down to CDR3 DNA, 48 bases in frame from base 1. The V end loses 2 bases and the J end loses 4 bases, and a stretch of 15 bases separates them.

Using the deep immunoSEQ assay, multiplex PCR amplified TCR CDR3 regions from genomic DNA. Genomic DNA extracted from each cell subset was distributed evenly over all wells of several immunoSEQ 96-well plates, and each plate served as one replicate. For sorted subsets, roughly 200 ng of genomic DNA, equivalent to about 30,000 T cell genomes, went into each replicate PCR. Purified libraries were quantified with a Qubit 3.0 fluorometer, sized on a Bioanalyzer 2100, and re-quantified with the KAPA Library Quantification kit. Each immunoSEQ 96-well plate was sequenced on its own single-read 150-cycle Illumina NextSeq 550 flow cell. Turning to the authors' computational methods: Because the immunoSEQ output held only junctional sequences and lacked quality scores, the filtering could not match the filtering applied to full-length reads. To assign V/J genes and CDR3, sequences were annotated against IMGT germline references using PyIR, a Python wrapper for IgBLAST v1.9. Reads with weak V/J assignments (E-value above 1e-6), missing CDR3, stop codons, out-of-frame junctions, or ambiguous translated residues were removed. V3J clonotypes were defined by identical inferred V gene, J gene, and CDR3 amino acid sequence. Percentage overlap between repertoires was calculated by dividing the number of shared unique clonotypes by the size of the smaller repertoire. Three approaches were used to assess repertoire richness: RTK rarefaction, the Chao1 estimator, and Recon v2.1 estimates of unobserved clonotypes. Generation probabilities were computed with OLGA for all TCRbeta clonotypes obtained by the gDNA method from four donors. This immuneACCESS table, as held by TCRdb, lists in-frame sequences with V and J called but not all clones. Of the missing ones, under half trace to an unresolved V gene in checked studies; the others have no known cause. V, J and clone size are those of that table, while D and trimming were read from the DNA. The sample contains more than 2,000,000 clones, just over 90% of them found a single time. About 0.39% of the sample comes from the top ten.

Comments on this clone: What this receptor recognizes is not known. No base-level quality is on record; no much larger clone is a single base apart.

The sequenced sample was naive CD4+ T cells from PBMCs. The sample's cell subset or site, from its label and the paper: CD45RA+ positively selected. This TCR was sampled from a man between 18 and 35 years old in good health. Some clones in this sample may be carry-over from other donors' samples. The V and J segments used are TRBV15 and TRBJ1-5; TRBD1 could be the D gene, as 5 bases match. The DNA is TGTGCCACCAGCAGACGTCCCGGGACGGTGAATCAGCCCCAGCATTTT. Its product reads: CATSRRPGTVNQPQHF.